Detailed here is one T cell receptor (beta chain). What it binds is unknown. The CDR3 runs to 15 residues. The J segment lost 1 base and the V segment lost 6 bases, leaving 8 bases of the junction unmatched. Germline V lookup: CDR1 SNHLY, CDR2 FYNNEI. The data originate from a study of shared clonotypes between healthy human individuals. Study-level findings and limits: Since donors were few, the genetic and exposure-history diversity represented was limited.

Those who donated were healthy HIV-negative adults, with no recent acute infections or vaccinations reported. Replicate PCRs were loaded with roughly 300 ng DNA from unsorted PBMC, about 32,000 T cell genomes. The table came from immunoSEQ multiplex PCR; TCRdb's copy has only in-frame clones and leaves some out. The sample yields fewer than 600,000 clones, about 80% seen once. Source material: PBMCs. The sequence derives from a woman in her forties in good health. Some clones in this sample may be carry-over from other donors' samples. This chain uses TRBV2 with TRBJ2-7, with TRBD2 matching 8 bases. The CDR3 DNA sequence: TGTGCCAGCAGCGAACAACTAGCGGCTTCCTACGAGCAGTACTTC. Its protein is CASSEQLAASYEQYF.